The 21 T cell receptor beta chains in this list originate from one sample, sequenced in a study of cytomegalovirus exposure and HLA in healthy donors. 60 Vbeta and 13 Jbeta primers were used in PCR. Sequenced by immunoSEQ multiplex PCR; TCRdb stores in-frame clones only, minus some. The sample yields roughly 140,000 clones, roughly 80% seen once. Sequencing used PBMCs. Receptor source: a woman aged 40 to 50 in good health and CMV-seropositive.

This chain's CDR3 is CSASGGDEQFF. The CDR3 nucleotides read TGCAGTGCTAGCGGGGGGGATGAGCAGTTCTTC. The chain is built from TRBV20-1 and TRBJ2-1; 8 bases map to TRBD2. From germline, CDR1 is DFQATT and CDR2 SNEGSKA (reference sequence). The length of the CDR3 is 11 residues. The J segment lost 8 bases and the V segment lost 3 bases, leaving 0 bases of the junction unmatched.

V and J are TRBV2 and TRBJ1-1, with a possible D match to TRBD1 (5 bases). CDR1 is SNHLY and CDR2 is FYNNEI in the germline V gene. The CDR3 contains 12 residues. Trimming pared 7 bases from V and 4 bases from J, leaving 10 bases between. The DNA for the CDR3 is TGTGCCAGCACCAGACAGTCCACTGAAGCTTTCTTT. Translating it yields CASTRQSTEAFF.

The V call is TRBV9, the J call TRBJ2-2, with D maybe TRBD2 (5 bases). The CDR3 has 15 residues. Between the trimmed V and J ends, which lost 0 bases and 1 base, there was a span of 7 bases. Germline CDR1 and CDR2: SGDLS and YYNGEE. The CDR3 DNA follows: TGTGCCAGCAGCGTAGGACGGGAGAACACCGGGGAGCTGTTTTTT. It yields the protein CASSVGRENTGELFF.

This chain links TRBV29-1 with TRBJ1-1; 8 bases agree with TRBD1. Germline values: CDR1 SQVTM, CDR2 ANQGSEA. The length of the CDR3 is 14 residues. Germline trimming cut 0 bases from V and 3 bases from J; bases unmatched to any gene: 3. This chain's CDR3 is CSVEDRGQDTEAFF. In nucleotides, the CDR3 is TGCAGCGTTGAAGACAGGGGGCAAGACACTGAAGCTTTCTTT.

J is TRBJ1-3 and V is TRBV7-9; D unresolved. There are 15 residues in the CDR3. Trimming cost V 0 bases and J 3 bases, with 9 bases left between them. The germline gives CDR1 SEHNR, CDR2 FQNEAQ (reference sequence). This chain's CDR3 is CASSLAGVSGNTIYF. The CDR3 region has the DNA TGTGCCAGCAGCTTAGCCGGGGTTAGTGGAAACACCATATATTTT.

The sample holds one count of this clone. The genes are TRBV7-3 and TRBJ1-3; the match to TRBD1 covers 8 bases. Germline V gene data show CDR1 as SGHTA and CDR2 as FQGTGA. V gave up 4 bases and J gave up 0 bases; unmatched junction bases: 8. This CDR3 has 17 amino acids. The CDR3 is CASSSDTGGFSGNTIYF. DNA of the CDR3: TGTGCCAGCAGCTCCGACACAGGGGGATTCTCTGGAAACACCATATATTTT.

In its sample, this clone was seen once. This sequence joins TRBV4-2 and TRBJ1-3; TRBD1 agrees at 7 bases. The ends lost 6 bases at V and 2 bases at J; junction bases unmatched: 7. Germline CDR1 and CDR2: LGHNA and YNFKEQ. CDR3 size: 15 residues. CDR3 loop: CASRPTGSPGNTIYF. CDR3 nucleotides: TGTGCCAGCAGACCGACAGGGTCTCCTGGAAACACCATATATTTT.

This chain's CDR3 is CAISGDREGLDYGYTF. The CDR3 nucleotides are TGTGCCATCAGTGGTGACAGGGAAGGGTTGGACTATGGCTACACCTTC. This chain links TRBV10-3 with TRBJ1-2, with 7 bases fitting TRBD1. Germline V gives CDR1 ENHRY, CDR2 SYGVKD. V lost 4 bases to trimming and J lost 3 bases; unmatched junction nucleotides: 11. This CDR3 is 16 amino acids long.

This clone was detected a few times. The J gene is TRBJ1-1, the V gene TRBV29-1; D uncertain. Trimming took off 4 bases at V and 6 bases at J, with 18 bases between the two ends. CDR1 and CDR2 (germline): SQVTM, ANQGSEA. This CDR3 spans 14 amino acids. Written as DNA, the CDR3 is TGCAGCGTTGTAGTACAGACAAGATTTTCTGAAGCTTTCTTT. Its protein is CSVVVQTRFSEAFF.

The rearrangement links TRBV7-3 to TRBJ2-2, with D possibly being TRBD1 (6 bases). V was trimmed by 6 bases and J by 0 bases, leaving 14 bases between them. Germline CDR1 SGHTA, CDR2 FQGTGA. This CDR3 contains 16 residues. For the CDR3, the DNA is TGTGCCAGCAGGGGCGGCGGACAGCCGAACACCGGGGAGCTGTTTTTT. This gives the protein CASRGGGQPNTGELFF.

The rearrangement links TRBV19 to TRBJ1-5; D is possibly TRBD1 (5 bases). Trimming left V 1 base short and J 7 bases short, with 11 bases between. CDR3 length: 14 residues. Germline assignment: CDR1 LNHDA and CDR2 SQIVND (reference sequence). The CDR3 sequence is CASSIGAGNQPQHF. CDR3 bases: TGTGCCAGTAGTATAGGGGCAGGGAACCAGCCCCAGCATTTT. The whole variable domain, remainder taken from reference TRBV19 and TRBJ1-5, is DGGITQSPKYLFRKEGQNVTLSCEQNLNHDAMYWYRQDPGQGLRLIYYSQIVNDFQKGDIAEGYSVSREKKESFPLTVTSAQKNPTAFYLCASSIGAGNQPQHFGDGTRLSIL.

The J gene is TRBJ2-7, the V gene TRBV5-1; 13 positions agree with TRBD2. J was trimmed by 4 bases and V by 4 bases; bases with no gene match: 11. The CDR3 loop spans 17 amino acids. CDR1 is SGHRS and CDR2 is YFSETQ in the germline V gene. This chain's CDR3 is CASSPSTSGLAGYEQYF. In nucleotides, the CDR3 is TGCGCCAGCAGCCCCTCGACATCGGGACTAGCGGGATACGAGCAGTACTTC.

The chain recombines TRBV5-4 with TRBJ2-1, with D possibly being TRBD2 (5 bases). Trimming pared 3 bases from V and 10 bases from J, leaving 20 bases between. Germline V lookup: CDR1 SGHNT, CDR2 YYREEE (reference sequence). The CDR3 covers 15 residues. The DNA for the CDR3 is TGTGCCAGCAGCTCCCCTCGGGGTGCATACGGCGAGCAGTTCTTC. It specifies CASSSPRGAYGEQFF. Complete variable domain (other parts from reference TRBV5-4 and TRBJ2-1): ETGVTQSPTHLIKTRGQQVTLRCSSQSGHNTVSWYQQALGQGPQFIFQYYREEENGRGNFPPRFSGLQFPNYSSELNVNALELDDSALYLCASSSPRGAYGEQFFGPGTRLTVL.

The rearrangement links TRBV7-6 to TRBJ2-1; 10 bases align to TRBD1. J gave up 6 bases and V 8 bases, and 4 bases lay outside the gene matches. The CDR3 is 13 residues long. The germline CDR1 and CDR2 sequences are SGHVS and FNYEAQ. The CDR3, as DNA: TGTGCCAGCCGGGGACAGGGGACCAATGAGCAGTTCTTC. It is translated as CASRGQGTNEQFF.

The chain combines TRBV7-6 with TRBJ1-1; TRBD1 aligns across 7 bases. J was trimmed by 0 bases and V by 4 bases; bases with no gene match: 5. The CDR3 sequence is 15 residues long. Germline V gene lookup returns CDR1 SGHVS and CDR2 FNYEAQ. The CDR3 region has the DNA TGTGCCAGCAGCTATTACAGGGGTATGAACACTGAAGCTTTCTTT. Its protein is CASSYYRGMNTEAFF. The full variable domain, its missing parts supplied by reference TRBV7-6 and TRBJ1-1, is GAGVSQSPRYKVTKRGQDVALRCDPISGHVSLYWYRQALGQGPEFLTYFNYEAQQDKSGLPNDRFSAERPEGSISTLTIQRTEQRDSAMYRCASSYYRGMNTEAFFGQGTRLTVV.

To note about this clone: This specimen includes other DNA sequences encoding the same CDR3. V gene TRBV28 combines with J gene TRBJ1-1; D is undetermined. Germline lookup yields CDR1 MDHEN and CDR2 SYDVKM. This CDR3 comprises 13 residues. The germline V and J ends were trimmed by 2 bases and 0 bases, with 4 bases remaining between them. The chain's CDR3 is CASSLPVNTEAFF. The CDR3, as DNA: TGTGCCAGCAGTTTACCAGTGAACACTGAAGCTTTCTTT.

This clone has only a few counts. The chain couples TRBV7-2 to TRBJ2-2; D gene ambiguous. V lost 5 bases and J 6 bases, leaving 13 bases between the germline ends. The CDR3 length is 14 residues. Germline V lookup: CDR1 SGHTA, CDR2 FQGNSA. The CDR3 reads CASSARVRAGELFF. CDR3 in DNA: TGTGCCAGCAGCGCCCGGGTCCGAGCCGGGGAGCTGTTTTTT.

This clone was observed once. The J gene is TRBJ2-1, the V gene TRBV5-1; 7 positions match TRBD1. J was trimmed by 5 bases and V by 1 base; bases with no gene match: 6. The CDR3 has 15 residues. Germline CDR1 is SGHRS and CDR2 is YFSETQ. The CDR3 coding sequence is TGCGCCAGCAGCTTGAGGACAGGCCGAAACAATGAGCAGTTCTTC. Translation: CASSLRTGRNNEQFF.

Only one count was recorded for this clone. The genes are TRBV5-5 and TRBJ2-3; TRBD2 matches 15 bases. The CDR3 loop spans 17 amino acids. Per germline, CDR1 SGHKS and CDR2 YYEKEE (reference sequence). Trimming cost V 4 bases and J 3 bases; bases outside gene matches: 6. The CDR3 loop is CASSLRTSGGATDTQYF. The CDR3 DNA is TGTGCCAGCAGCCTACGGACTAGCGGGGGGGCAACAGATACGCAGTATTTT.

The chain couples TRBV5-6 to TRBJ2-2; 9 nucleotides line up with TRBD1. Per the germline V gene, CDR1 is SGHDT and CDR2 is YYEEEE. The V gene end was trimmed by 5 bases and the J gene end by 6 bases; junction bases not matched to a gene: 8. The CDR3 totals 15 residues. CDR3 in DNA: TGTGCCAGCAGACGGACAGGGGAAGCTGCCGGGGAGCTGTTTTTT. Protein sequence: CASRRTGEAAGELFF.

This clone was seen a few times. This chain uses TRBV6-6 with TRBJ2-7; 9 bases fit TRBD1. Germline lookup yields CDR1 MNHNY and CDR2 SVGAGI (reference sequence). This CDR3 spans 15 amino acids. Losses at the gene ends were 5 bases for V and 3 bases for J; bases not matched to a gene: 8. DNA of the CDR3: TGTGCCAGCAGTAGCGGGACAGGGCGGATCTACGAGCAGTACTTC. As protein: CASSSGTGRIYEQYF.